Listed below are T cell receptor beta chains from one sample, sequenced in a study of T cells in Graves' hyperthyroidism and ophthalmopathy. TCRdb ran MiXCR on the multiplex PCR reads and lists one entry per CDR3 protein. The repertoire consists of under 400,000 distinct CDR3 sequences, with roughly 18% occurring once and the leading ten covering about 16%. The sequenced sample was blood. Source of these receptors: a woman aged 40 to 50 with Graves' ophthalmopathy. CDR3s include the opening cysteine and the closing phenylalanine or tryptophan. D genes are given only for firm matches. Size values are once, few and many counts, or a class for expanded clones, and some rows have none.

NA	TRBV25-1	TRBJ2-2	many	TGTGCCAGCAGTGACCCTACGAGGACCGGGGAGCTGTTTTTT	CASSDPTRTGELFF
NA	TRBV29-1	TRBJ1-1	many	TGCAGCGGAGGGGGCACTGAAGCTTTCTTT	CSGGGTEAFF
NA	TRBV27	TRBJ1-2	many	TGTGCCAGCAGTTTATTCGGGGGTTTGAACTATGGCTACACCTTC	CASSLFGGLNYGYTF
NA	TRBV6-5	TRBJ1-5	many	TGTGCCAGCAGTTACTCGGTTCCGGGGGGGCAGCCCCAGCATTTT	CASSYSVPGGQPQHF
NA	TRBV11-2	TRBJ1-1	many	TGTGCCAGCAGGCGTATAGGACAGAAGAACACTGAAGCTTTCTTT	CASRRIGQKNTEAFF
NA	TRBV10-3	TRBJ1-5	many	TGTGCCATCAGTTATGGCAGGGGCGCGGATCAGCCCCAGCATTTT	CAISYGRGADQPQHF
NA	TRBV28	TRBJ2-5	many	TGTGCCAGCAGTTTATCGCGGAGGCAAGAGACCCAGTACTTC	CASSLSRRQETQYF
NA	TRBV5-5	TRBJ1-6	few	TGTGCCAGCAGCTTGGAAGGGCGCTCACCCCTCCACTTT	CASSLEGRSPLHF
NA	TRBV27	TRBJ1-5	many	TGTGCCAGCAGTCCCGGTTACAGCAATCAGCCCCAGCATTTT	CASSPGYSNQPQHF
TRBD2	TRBV7-8	TRBJ2-2	many	TGTGCCAGCACACCGGGGGGGACCCACACCGGGGAGCTGTTTTTT	CASTPGGTHTGELFF
NA	TRBV2	TRBJ1-5	many	TGTGCCAGCAGTTACAGGGACGGTCAGCCCCAGCATTTT	CASSYRDGQPQHF
TRBD1	TRBV28	TRBJ1-2	NA	TGTGCCAGCAGCGATCGGGACAGCGCGGCCTTCTATGGCTACACCTTC	CASSDRDSAAFYGYTF
NA	TRBV2	TRBJ2-5	many	TGTGCCAGCAGAAGGGACCCGGCAAGTTCGACCCAGTACTTC	CASRRDPASSTQYF
NA	TRBV28	TRBJ1-4	NA	TGTGCCAGCAGTTCCCCCGGGACCGCGAGTGAAAAACTGTTTTTT	CASSSPGTASEKLFF
NA	TRBV5-1	TRBJ2-7	many	TGCGCCAGCAGCTTACAGGGAGGGAATGTAGGGCGCGAGCAGTACTTC	CASSLQGGNVGREQYF
NA	TRBV7-2	TRBJ1-6	many	TGTGCCAGCAGTATAGGGCTTCCCGACCTTAATTCACCCCTCCACTTT	CASSIGLPDLNSPLHF
TRBD1	TRBV15	TRBJ1-2	many	TGTGCCACCAGCAGAGAGGGCAGTAACGGACAGGACCTATACTATGGCTACACCTTC	CATSREGSNGQDLYYGYTF
NA	TRBV27	TRBJ1-6	many	TGTGCCAGCAGTTTACTCTCCTATAATTCACCCCTCCACTTT	CASSLLSYNSPLHF
TRBD2	TRBV30	TRBJ2-5	many	TGTGCCTGGAGTCCGGGACTAGCGGGCCAAGAGACCCAGTACTTC	CAWSPGLAGQETQYF
NA	TRBV5-5	TRBJ1-1	many	TGTGCCAGCAGCTTGGAGCCGTCAAGAAGCACTGAAGCTTTCTTT	CASSLEPSRSTEAFF
TRBD1	TRBV4-3	TRBJ2-2	many	TGCGCCAGCAGCCGCCGGACAGGGGCGGACGGGGAGCTGTTTTTT	CASSRRTGADGELFF
NA	TRBV7-2	TRBJ1-6	NA	TGTGCCAGCAGCTTTAGGAAATCACCCCTCCACTTT	CASSFRKSPLHF
NA	TRBV2	TRBJ1-1	many	TGTGCCAGCAGTGGTCGTAGGGGGTCACAGGGTACTGAAGCTTTCTTT	CASSGRRGSQGTEAFF
NA	TRBV28	TRBJ1-5	many	TGTGCCAGCAGCCGGGGGGGGGGGACCGGCAGGCCCCAGCATTTT	CASSRGGGTGRPQHF
NA	TRBV6-5	TRBJ2-7	many	TGTGCCAGCAGTTACGGTGGGGGCTTGAGCTCCTACGAGCAGTACTTC	CASSYGGGLSSYEQYF
NA	TRBV19	TRBJ2-2	NA	TGTGCCAGTAGTCCTCGGGTAGGATCGAACACCGGGGAGCTGTTTTTT	CASSPRVGSNTGELFF
NA	TRBV24-1	TRBJ2-5	many	TGTGCCACCAGTGACCTAGGACGGGGAGACAAAGAGACCCAGTACTTC	CATSDLGRGDKETQYF
TRBD2	TRBV12-5	TRBJ2-2	many	TGTGCTAGTGGCCCCACTAGCGGGAGAATTAAAACCGGGGAGCTGTTTTTT	CASGPTSGRIKTGELFF
NA	TRBV7-6	TRBJ2-2	many	TGTGCCAGCAGCCAACCAGGGCGCACCGGGGAGCTGTTTTTT	CASSQPGRTGELFF
NA	TRBV12-3/TRBV12-4	TRBJ2-7	many	TGTGCCAGCAGTTTGGGGGCATCCTACGAGCAGTACTTC	CASSLGASYEQYF
NA	TRBV6-1	TRBJ1-1	NA	TGTGCCAGCAGTGAAACAGGGTTCAGCGCTTTCTTT	CASSETGFSAFF
TRBD1	TRBV11-3	TRBJ1-2	many	TGTGCCAGCAGCCCGAAATACGACAGGGGGGGCTATGGCTACACCTTC	CASSPKYDRGGYGYTF